This T cell receptor (beta chain) is drawn from a study of OX40 agonist ivuxolimab in advanced cancers. For the study at large: Patients' therapy was ivuxolimab, an antibody that acts as an agonist of OX40 (CD134). Patients enrolled in dose escalation were diagnosed with hepatocellular carcinoma, melanoma, renal cell or head and neck cancer. Study outcomes and limitations: The study observed clonal expansion of CD4+ and CD8+ blood T cells by week 6 at 0.1 to 3.0 mg/kg.

V was pared by 2 bases and J by 2 bases, with 8 bases of the junction left unmatched. Germline V CDR1 and CDR2: MNHNY, SVGAGI (reference sequence). This CDR3 is built from 16 residues. Libraries were prepared by immunoSEQ multiplex PCR; TCRdb keeps only in-frame clonotypes and omits some of them. The table records approximately 54,000 clones, 75% to 95% of them present only once. Systemic immunosuppression or autoimmune disease history was grounds to exclude patients. Note on this clone: Antigen specificity is unknown.

J is TRBJ1-2 and V is TRBV6-6, with 7 nucleotides matching TRBD1. The sequenced sample was CD4+ or CD8+ T cells sorted from blood, obtained in a trial of the OX40 agonist ivuxolimab. The sequence was obtained from an adult with an advanced solid tumor such as melanoma, head and neck, liver or kidney cancer. CDR3: CASSYVIGGANYGYTF. CDR3 DNA: TGTGCCAGCAGTTACGTGATAGGGGGCGCGAACTATGGCTACACCTTC.